This TCR beta chain stems from a study of early stage breast cancer tumors. This clone has just a few counts. The target antigen is unknown. Study-level points and caveats: Tumors had about 2.5-fold higher T cell density and higher clonality than adjacent normal breast tissue. In about 85% of the 16 patients, blood comparison separated tumor from normal breast.

This CDR3 has 15 residues. Between the trimmed V and J ends, which lost 8 bases and 0 bases, there was a span of 11 bases. CDR1 and CDR2 from the germline V gene are SNHLY and FYNNEI. Sequencing used immunoSEQ multiplex PCR; TCRdb keeps in-frame clones, though not all of them. Altogether around 78,000 clones are present, 70% to 85% being singletons, with the ten largest covering 3.5%. The J gene is TRBJ1-6, the V gene TRBV2; D is undetermined. The sequence was collected from a person in their 60s with breast cancer. What was sequenced was blood. In DNA, the CDR3 is TGTGCCAGCTCGGCGAAAAGCTCCTATAATTCACCCCTCCACTTT. Translation gives CASSAKSSYNSPLHF.